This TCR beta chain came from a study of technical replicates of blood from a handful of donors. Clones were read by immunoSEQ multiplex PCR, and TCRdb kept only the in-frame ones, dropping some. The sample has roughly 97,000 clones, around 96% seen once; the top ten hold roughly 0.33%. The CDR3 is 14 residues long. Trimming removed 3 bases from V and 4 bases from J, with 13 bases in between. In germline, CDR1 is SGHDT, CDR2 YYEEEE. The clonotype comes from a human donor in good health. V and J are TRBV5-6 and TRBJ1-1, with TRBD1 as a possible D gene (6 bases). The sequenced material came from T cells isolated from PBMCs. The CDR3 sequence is CASSWGRTGTEAFF. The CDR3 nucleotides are TGTGCCAGCAGCTGGGGGCGGACGGGCACTGAAGCTTTCTTT.